This T cell receptor (beta chain) was retrieved from a study of OX40 agonist ivuxolimab in advanced cancers. Study as a whole: Dose-escalation subjects each had hepatocellular carcinoma, melanoma, renal cell or head and neck cancer. The mean age was approximately 60 years, ranging from 23 to 79, with about 87% of participants male. Two cutaneous melanoma patients and one hepatocellular carcinoma patient, three in all, had partial responses. Regarding the study as a whole: Antigen targets of the expanded peripheral T cells went undetermined.

Germline V gene sequence: CDR1 LNHDA, CDR2 SQIVND (reference sequence). The CDR3 length is 16 residues. With 1 base removed from V and 1 base from J, the gap between germline ends came to 11 bases. Assay used: immunoSEQ multiplex PCR; TCRdb lists only in-frame clones, some missing. The profile shows 45,000 to 65,000 clones, 77% of them singletons. As concerns this clone: Its target is unknown.

This clonotype was sampled from an adult with an advanced solid tumor such as melanoma, head and neck, liver or kidney cancer. The sequenced sample was CD4+ or CD8+ T cells sorted from blood, obtained in a trial of the OX40 agonist ivuxolimab. J is TRBJ2-1 and V is TRBV19; D is uncertain. The CDR3 DNA reads TGTGCCAGTAGTATAGGGATAGTACGGTCCTACAATGAGCAGTTCTTC. This encodes CASSIGIVRSYNEQFF.